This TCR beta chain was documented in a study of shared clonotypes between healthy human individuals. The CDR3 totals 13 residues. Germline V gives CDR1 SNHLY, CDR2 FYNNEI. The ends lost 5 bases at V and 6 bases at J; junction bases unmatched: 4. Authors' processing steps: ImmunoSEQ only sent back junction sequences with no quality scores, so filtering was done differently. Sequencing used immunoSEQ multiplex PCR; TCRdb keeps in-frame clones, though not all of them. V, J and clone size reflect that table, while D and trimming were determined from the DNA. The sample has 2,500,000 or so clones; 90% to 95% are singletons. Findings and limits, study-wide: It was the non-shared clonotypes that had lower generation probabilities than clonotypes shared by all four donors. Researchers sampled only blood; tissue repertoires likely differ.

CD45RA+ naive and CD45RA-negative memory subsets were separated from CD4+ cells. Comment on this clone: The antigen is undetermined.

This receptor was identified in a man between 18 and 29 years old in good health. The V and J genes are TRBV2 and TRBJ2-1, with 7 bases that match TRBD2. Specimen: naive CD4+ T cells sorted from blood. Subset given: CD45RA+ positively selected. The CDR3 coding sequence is TGTGCCAGCAGTCGGGACTACCGCAATGAGCAGTTCTTC. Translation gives CASSRDYRNEQFF.